A single T cell receptor (beta chain) is shown here with its context. This entry belongs to a study of blood T cell repertoires in COVID-19. Across the whole study: Samples taken during acute and convalescent COVID-19 were collected in the United States, Italy and Spain.

Assay: immunoSEQ multiplex PCR; the TCRdb copy retains only in-frame clones and omits some. The table records 150,000 or so clones, 85% to 90% of them present only once. Germline loops: CDR1 MGHRA, CDR2 YSYEKL. The CDR3 is 15 amino acids. The V and J ends lost 1 base and 7 bases, in that order; junction bases with no gene match: 10. Patients from Seattle were sampled longitudinally, starting during active infection. V gene TRBV4-1 combines with J gene TRBJ2-7, with TRBD2 identical over 7 bases. Sequencing used peripheral blood. This TCR was recovered from a young man with COVID-19, enrolled during active disease. The CDR3 bases are TGCGCCAGCAGCCAAGCGGGACTACCTCTGGGAGAGCAGTACTTC. Encoded protein: CASSQAGLPLGEQYF.